Sequencing of this T cell receptor beta chain was carried out in a study of PD-1 blockade in classical Hodgkin lymphoma. At the level of the study: Nivolumab was given intravenously to patients at 3 mg/kg every 2 weeks. General study points: What drove the repertoire differences, possibly disease activity or prior therapy, has not been defined. As was reported, newly diagnosed patients showed lower baseline TCR diversity than healthy donors did.

TCRdb's table, derived via immunoSEQ multiplex PCR, lists solely in-frame clones and lacks some. Of about 7,000 clones in the sample, approximately 80% are singletons; the top ten hold around 2.6%. The CDR3 spans 18 residues. The germline gives CDR1 SGHRS, CDR2 YFSETQ. V was pared by 3 bases and J by 4 bases, with 23 bases between. Autologous stem cell transplantation was followed by relapse in every patient, and brentuximab vedotin exposure varied. CD4+ T cells were purified from thawed PBMCs by magnetic negative selection. Best responses included complete response and partial response; otherwise, the best response was progressive disease. This clone is a singleton in its sample. Its antigen is unknown.

The sequences come from CD4+ T cells from blood, collected at baseline. The sequence was collected from a human donor with classical Hodgkin lymphoma. The chain combines TRBV5-1 with TRBJ2-1; a possible D gene is TRBD2 (6 bases). CDR3 nucleotides: TGCGCCAGCAGCTCGACTCCCTATACAAGGGAGGTGTACAATGAGCAGTTCTTC. Its translation is CASSSTPYTREVYNEQFF.